The clone carrying this T cell receptor beta chain was counted a single time. This entry is derived from a study of blood T cell repertoires in COVID-19. This CDR3 contains 13 residues. V lost 6 bases and J 2 bases, leaving 10 bases between the germline ends. Germline CDR1 reads MNHEY; CDR2 reads SVGAGI. Per the authors' pipeline: Counts of nucleated cells, estimated from reference gene primer amplification, were obtained. Sequencing was performed with immunoSEQ multiplex PCR; in TCRdb, only in-frame clones are kept and a portion is missing. The V and J calls and clone size come from that table; D and trimming were worked out from the DNA. The sample has a few hundred thousand clones, about nine tenths seen once.

The sequence was collected from a man between 65 and 85 years old with acute or convalescent COVID-19. The V call is TRBV6-5, the J call TRBJ1-1, with D perhaps matching TRBD1 (6 bases). The material sequenced was peripheral blood. The CDR3 region has the DNA TGTGCCAGCAGCCGACAGGCAAACACTGAAGCTTTCTTT. It is translated as CASSRQANTEAFF.